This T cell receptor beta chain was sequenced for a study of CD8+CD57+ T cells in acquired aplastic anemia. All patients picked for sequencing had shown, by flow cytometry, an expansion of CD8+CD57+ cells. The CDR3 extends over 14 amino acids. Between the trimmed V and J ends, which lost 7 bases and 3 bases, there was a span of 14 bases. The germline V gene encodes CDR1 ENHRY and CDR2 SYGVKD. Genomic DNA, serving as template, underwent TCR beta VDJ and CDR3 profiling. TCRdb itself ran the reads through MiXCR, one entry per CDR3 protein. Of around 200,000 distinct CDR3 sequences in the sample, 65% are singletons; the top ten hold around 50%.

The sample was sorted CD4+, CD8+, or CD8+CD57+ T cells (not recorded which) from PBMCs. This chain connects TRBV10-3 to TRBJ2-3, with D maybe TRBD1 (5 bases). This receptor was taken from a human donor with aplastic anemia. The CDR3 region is CAIKGAFRTDTQYF. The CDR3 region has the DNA TGTGCCATCAAAGGGGCATTTAGGACAGATACGCAGTATTTT.